This T cell receptor (beta chain) was found in a study of cytomegalovirus exposure and HLA in healthy donors. General observations from the study: In a later analysis, a genetic analysis reported fewer productive-TCR N-insertions in an Asian-associated ancestry cluster than the cohort average. TCR beta chains associated with HLA were, in a later analysis, more clonally expanded than equally common others. In an earlier analysis, about 87% or about 30%: the productive usage of most TCR beta V segments.

60 Vbeta and 13 Jbeta primers were used in PCR. Measured with immunoSEQ multiplex PCR; TCRdb has only the in-frame clones, and not every one. The sample carries approximately 160,000 clones, around 83% recorded once. CDR1 is SGHRS, CDR2 YFSETQ, per germline. With 5 bases removed from V and 6 bases from J, the gap between germline ends came to 16 bases. The CDR3 consists of 14 residues. Comments on this clone: Antigen specificity is unknown.

This clonotype originated in a man aged 50 to 60 in good health and CMV-seropositive. This chain connects TRBV5-1 to TRBJ2-3, with D possibly being TRBD1 (7 bases). Source material: PBMCs. Here the CDR3 reads CASRGQRATDTQYF. CDR3 in DNA: TGCGCCAGCAGGGGACAGCGGGCTACGGATACGCAGTATTTT.